The present TCR beta chain was sequenced within a study of blood T cell repertoires in COVID-19. Looking at the study overall: The origin of the acute and convalescent COVID-19 samples was the United States, Italy and Spain. The cDNA or gDNA used as material had been derived from T cells, B-cell-depleted T cells, or PBMCs.

In the original analysis: Reference gene primer amplification gave estimated nucleated cell counts. Here immunoSEQ multiplex PCR was the method, and the copy in TCRdb shows in-frame clones only, minus some. Clone size and V and J calls were adopted from that table, with D and trimming inferred from the DNA. The data hold fewer than 400,000 clones, with 90% observed a single time. The CDR3 extends over 16 amino acids. The V and J ends lost 6 bases and 9 bases, in that order; junction bases with no gene match: 13. In germline, CDR1 is LNHDA, CDR2 SQIVND (reference sequence). The chain uses TRBV19 and TRBJ1-6, with 8 bases aligning to TRBD1. This clonotype originated in a woman aged 25-40 years with COVID-19, enrolled during active disease. Sequences were obtained from peripheral blood. This CDR3 reads CASRPRDRSDSSPLHF. CDR3 bases: TGTGCCAGTAGGCCTCGGGACAGGAGTGATAGTTCACCCCTCCACTTT.